This is a list of T cell receptor beta chains from one sample in a study of cytomegalovirus exposure and HLA in healthy donors. The data were produced by immunoSEQ multiplex PCR, yet TCRdb's version contains in-frame clones alone and is incomplete. The repertoire holds about 170,000 clones, more than 70% seen once, with roughly 0.38% in the top ten. What was sequenced was PBMCs. These receptors were collected from a boy aged 2-15 years in good health and CMV-seronegative. CDR3s include the opening cysteine and the closing phenylalanine or tryptophan. D genes are given only for firm matches. The listing skips clone size in some rows; elsewhere it reads once, few, many or a size class.

clone_size,j_call,d_call,v_call,cdr3_aa,cdr3_nt
once,TRBJ2-7,TRBD1,TRBV6-1,CASSGETGGIDF,TGTGCCAGCAGTGGGGAGACAGGGGGCATTGACTTC
-,TRBJ2-7,-,TRBV6-5,CASSYTRLDPPYEQYF,TGTGCCAGCAGTTACACAAGACTCGATCCCCCTTACGAGCAGTACTTC
-,TRBJ1-4,-,TRBV30,CAWNLGRWANEKLFF,TGTGCCTGGAACTTAGGGAGATGGGCTAATGAAAAACTGTTTTTT
few,TRBJ1-2,-,TRBV6-6,CASSPGDGYTF,TGTGCCAGCAGCCCAGGGGATGGCTACACCTTC
-,TRBJ2-3,TRBD2,TRBV19,CASSTGGKGTDTQYF,TGTGCCAGTAGTACGGGAGGCAAAGGCACAGATACGCAGTATTTT
-,TRBJ2-7,TRBD2,TRBV5-8,CASSLLTSGAYEQYF,TGTGCCAGCAGCTTATTGACTAGCGGGGCCTACGAGCAGTACTTC
-,TRBJ2-7,-,TRBV6-1,CASSEARYEQYF,TGTGCCAGCAGTGAAGCCAGGTACGAGCAGTACTTC
-,TRBJ2-3,TRBD2,TRBV28,CASSLSVAGGADTQYF,TGTGCCAGCAGTTTATCGGTAGCGGGAGGAGCGGATACGCAGTATTTT
once,TRBJ2-5,TRBD1,TRBV5-4,CASSAGQGGETQYF,TGTGCCAGCAGCGCGGGACAGGGAGGAGAGACCCAGTACTTC
-,TRBJ2-1,-,TRBV6-6,CASRSGSYNEQFF,TGTGCCAGCAGATCCGGGTCCTACAATGAGCAGTTCTTC
-,TRBJ2-5,TRBD2,TRBV30,CAWSPPGLASMETQYF,TGTGCCTGGAGTCCACCGGGACTAGCGAGTATGGAGACCCAGTACTTC
few,TRBJ1-1,-,TRBV7-9,CASSLAGPNTEAFF,TGTGCCAGCAGCTTGGCAGGGCCGAACACTGAAGCTTTCTTT
-,TRBJ2-1,TRBD2,TRBV2,CASSVSGRDNQYNEQFF,TGTGCCAGCAGTGTCAGCGGGAGAGACAATCAATACAATGAGCAGTTCTTC
-,TRBJ2-7,TRBD2,TRBV11-2,CASSLVPSGSYEQYF,TGTGCCAGCAGCTTAGTACCTAGCGGGAGCTACGAGCAGTACTTC
-,TRBJ2-3,TRBD2,TRBV30,CAWISGRAGDTQYF,TGTGCCTGGATTAGCGGGAGGGCCGGAGATACGCAGTATTTT
-,TRBJ1-2,-,TRBV28,CASSLTGFYGYTF,TGTGCCAGCAGTTTAACGGGTTTCTATGGCTACACCTTC
-,TRBJ1-5,TRBD1,TRBV5-1,CASSQTGVGNQPQHF,TGCGCCAGCAGCCAAACAGGGGTCGGCAATCAGCCCCAGCATTTT
-,TRBJ1-3,TRBD1,TRBV29-1,CSVRTGLGNTIYF,TGCAGCGTTAGGACAGGGCTTGGAAACACCATATATTTT
-,TRBJ1-1,TRBD1,TRBV27,CASSLTGGNTEAFF,TGTGCCAGCAGCTTGACAGGGGGGAACACTGAAGCTTTCTTT
-,TRBJ1-2,-,TRBV19,CASSTAGRANYGYTF,TGTGCCAGTAGTACCGCAGGGCGAGCTAACTATGGCTACACCTTC
-,TRBJ1-2,TRBD1,TRBV9,CASSATEGAGYGYTF,TGTGCCAGCAGCGCGACCGAGGGGGCCGGCTATGGCTACACCTTC
few,TRBJ1-1,-,TRBV18,CASTQNADPNTEAFF,TGTGCCAGCACACAAAACGCGGATCCGAACACTGAAGCTTTCTTT
-,TRBJ1-5,-,TRBV25-1,CASSEDPGSSNQPQHF,TGTGCCAGCAGTGAAGATCCAGGAAGTAGCAATCAGCCCCAGCATTTT
-,TRBJ1-5,-,TRBV7-2,CASSLSRGNQPQHF,TGTGCCAGCAGCTTATCACGCGGCAATCAGCCCCAGCATTTT
once,TRBJ2-2,-,TRBV27,CASSLGGPNTGELFF,TGTGCCAGCAGTTTAGGAGGGCCTAACACCGGGGAGCTGTTTTTT
-,TRBJ2-1,-,TRBV27,CASSPGSSYNEQFF,TGTGCCAGCAGTCCGGGATCCTCCTACAATGAGCAGTTCTTC
-,TRBJ2-2,-,TRBV4-1,CASSTLAYANTGELFF,TGCGCCAGCAGTACTCTAGCTTACGCGAACACCGGGGAGCTGTTTTTT
-,TRBJ2-7,TRBD1,TRBV6-1,CASCGGDRAYEQYF,TGTGCCAGCTGCGGAGGGGACAGGGCCTACGAGCAGTACTTC
-,TRBJ1-4,-,TRBV4-1,CASSVSGEEKLFF,TGCGCCAGCAGCGTGTCGGGAGAGGAAAAACTGTTTTTT
-,TRBJ1-1,-,TRBV6-6,CASSYLQGNTEAFF,TGTGCCAGCAGTTACCTACAGGGTAACACTGAAGCTTTCTTT
-,TRBJ2-7,-,TRBV2,CASSDRTYEQYF,TGTGCCAGCAGTGACAGGACCTACGAGCAGTACTTC
-,TRBJ2-2,-,TRBV28,CASSPRLFLTGELFF,TGTGCCAGCAGTCCCAGACTTTTCCTAACCGGGGAGCTGTTTTTT
-,TRBJ2-2,TRBD2,TRBV7-9,CASSLTLAGVPGELFF,TGTGCCAGCAGCTTAACACTAGCGGGAGTTCCCGGGGAGCTGTTTTTT
-,TRBJ2-1,TRBD1,TRBV4-1,CASSPTDLGRVPGQPTVGQFF,TGCGCCAGCAGCCCAACAGACCTAGGCAGGGTGCCGGGACAGCCGACGGTTGGGCAGTTCTTC
few,TRBJ2-7,-,TRBV30,CAWSAAVAYEQYF,TGTGCCTGGAGCGCGGCCGTGGCCTACGAGCAGTACTTC
-,TRBJ2-3,TRBD1,TRBV15,CATCRDRGHTDTQYF,TGTGCCACCTGCCGGGACAGGGGGCACACAGATACGCAGTATTTT
-,TRBJ2-7,-,TRBV19,CASRPPGEGGYEQYF,TGTGCCAGTAGACCGCCCGGGGAGGGGGGTTACGAGCAGTACTTC
-,TRBJ1-2,TRBD1,TRBV7-9,CASSRTGVLGYTF,TGTGCCAGCAGCCGGACAGGGGTACTTGGCTACACCTTC
-,TRBJ1-4,TRBD1,TRBV15,CATQQRGTGGWKGLFF,TGTGCCACGCAGCAGAGGGGGACAGGGGGCTGGAAAGGGCTGTTTTTT
-,TRBJ1-5,TRBD1,TRBV2,CASSLYSGQSNQPQHF,TGTGCCAGCAGTCTTTATTCGGGACAGTCCAATCAGCCCCAGCATTTT
-,TRBJ1-1,TRBD1,TRBV5-1,CASSSQTGTANAEAFF,TGCGCCAGCAGCTCACAGACAGGGACGGCCAACGCTGAAGCTTTCTTT
-,TRBJ2-7,-,TRBV6-5,CASSYFSASSYEQYF,TGTGCCAGCAGTTACTTTAGCGCTAGCTCCTACGAGCAGTACTTC
-,TRBJ2-7,-,TRBV7-9,CSSSFRSAYEQYF,TGTTCCAGCAGCTTCAGGTCCGCCTACGAGCAGTACTTC
once,TRBJ2-7,TRBD2,TRBV28,CASSLTSGFFSYEQYF,TGTGCCAGCAGTTTGACTAGCGGGTTTTTTTCCTACGAGCAGTACTTC
-,TRBJ2-7,TRBD2,TRBV6-1,CASRDGLASYEQYF,TGTGCCAGCAGGGACGGACTAGCGAGTTACGAGCAGTACTTC
-,TRBJ1-2,-,TRBV4-1,CASSQEPDGYTF,TGCGCCAGCAGCCAAGAACCGGATGGCTACACCTTC